In this sample, the clone carrying this TCR beta chain turned up once. Here immunoSEQ multiplex PCR was the method, and the copy in TCRdb shows in-frame clones only, minus some. Altogether around 78,000 clones are present, around four fifths being singletons, with the ten largest covering over 2.5%. This entry is derived from a study of T cell clones after liver transplantation. Study background: Post-transplant blood was tracked for graft-donor-reactive T cell clones identified in a pre-transplant mixed lymphocyte reaction. As an antigen-independent comparator, third-party-reactive TCRbeta sequences came from pre-transplant mixed lymphocyte reactions.

Trimming took 0 bases from V and 5 from J, leaving 12 bases between them. This CDR3 is 15 amino acids long. Per the germline V gene, CDR1 is SGHNT and CDR2 is YYREEE (reference sequence). Sorting of unstimulated PBMCs yielded separate CD3+CD4+ and CD3+CD8+ fractions. The material sequenced was CD4+ T cells from blood, taken at the 22-month timepoint. This clonotype originated in a human patient who received a liver transplant. Some T cells may have come from the graft donor. V and J are TRBV5-4 and TRBJ2-1; perhaps TRBD2 as D (6 bases). CDR3 region: CASSLGPSVNNEQFF. CDR3 nucleotide sequence: TGTGCCAGCAGCTTGGGGCCTAGCGTTAACAATGAGCAGTTCTTC. Full variable domain (rest looked up from reference TRBV5-4 and TRBJ2-1): ETGVTQSPTHLIKTRGQQVTLRCSSQSGHNTVSWYQQALGQGPQFIFQYYREEENGRGNFPPRFSGLQFPNYSSELNVNALELDDSALYLCASSLGPSVNNEQFFGPGTRLTVL.